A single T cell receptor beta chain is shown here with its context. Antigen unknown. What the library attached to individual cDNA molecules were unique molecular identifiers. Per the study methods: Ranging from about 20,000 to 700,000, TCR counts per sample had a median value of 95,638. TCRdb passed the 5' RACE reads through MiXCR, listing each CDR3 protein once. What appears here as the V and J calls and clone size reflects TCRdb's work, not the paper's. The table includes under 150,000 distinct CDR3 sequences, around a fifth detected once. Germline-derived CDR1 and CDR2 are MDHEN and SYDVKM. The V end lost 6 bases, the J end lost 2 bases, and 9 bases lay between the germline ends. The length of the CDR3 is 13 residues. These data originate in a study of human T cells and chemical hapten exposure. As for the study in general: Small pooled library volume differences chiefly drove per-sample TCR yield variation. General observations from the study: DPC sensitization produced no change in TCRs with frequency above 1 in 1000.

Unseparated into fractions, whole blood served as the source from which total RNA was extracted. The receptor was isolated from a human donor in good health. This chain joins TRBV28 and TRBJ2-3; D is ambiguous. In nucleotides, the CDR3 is TGTGCCAGCAGGGACGCGGACACAGATACGCAGTATTTT. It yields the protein CASRDADTDTQYF.